These 30 T cell receptor beta chains were all obtained from the same sample, sequenced in a study of a mutant IDH1 vaccine in newly diagnosed glioma. Repertoires were generated with immunoSEQ multiplex PCR, while TCRdb's copy carries only in-frame clones and drops some. The top ten clones hold roughly 19% of a sample with under 35,000 clones, over 75% of them seen once. Sample time point: baseline, week 1 (first vaccination visit). Treatment defined: pre-vaccination baseline after standard-of-care therapy. The specimen was PBMCs, collected from a glioma patient treated with radiotherapy, temozolomide or both. The receptors were sampled from a man younger than 40 with glioma.

This clone was seen a handful of times. The chain carries TRBV9 and TRBJ2-2; D remains ambiguous. The CDR3 extends over 14 amino acids. Trimming pared 5 bases from V and 1 base from J, leaving 9 bases between. Germline V gene lookup returns CDR1 SGDLS and CDR2 YYNGEE. CDR3 protein: CASRPTVNTGELFF. The CDR3 DNA reads TGTGCCAGCAGACCGACGGTGAACACCGGGGAGCTGTTTTTT.

This chain joins TRBV19 and TRBJ2-7; D not certain. Trimming stripped 0 bases from V and 0 bases from J, with 12 bases between. The CDR3 has 16 residues. Per the germline V gene, CDR1 is LNHDA and CDR2 is SQIVND (reference sequence). This CDR3 is CASSIDSVPSSYEQYF. For the CDR3, the DNA is TGTGCCAGTAGTATAGACAGTGTCCCGAGCTCCTACGAGCAGTACTTC.

The V gene is TRBV19, the J gene TRBJ1-2; D uncertain. V was cut by 0 bases and J by 0 bases, with 8 bases left in between. Germline V gives CDR1 LNHDA, CDR2 SQIVND (reference sequence). The CDR3 covers 15 residues. DNA for the CDR3: TGTGCCAGTAGTATAGAGGGCAGATCTAACTATGGCTACACCTTC. It translates to CASSIEGRSNYGYTF.

The CDR3 coding sequence is TGTGCCAGCAGTGGGCAGACAGGGGGCAGGAATGAGCAGTTCTTC. This translates into CASSGQTGGRNEQFF. V is TRBV2 and J is TRBJ2-1; 10 bases map to TRBD1. The CDR3 is made up of 15 amino acids. V lost 4 bases to trimming and J lost 7 bases; unmatched junction nucleotides: 7. Germline V CDR1 and CDR2: SNHLY, FYNNEI.

The chain is built from TRBV7-2 and TRBJ2-7, with D hard to call. V shed 2 bases and J shed 0 bases, with 11 bases lying between them. The CDR3 consists of 15 residues. Germline V gene data show CDR1 as SGHTA and CDR2 as FQGNSA. The CDR3 loop reads CASSLIAATSYEQYF. The CDR3, as DNA: TGTGCCAGCAGCTTAATCGCCGCAACCTCCTACGAGCAGTACTTC.

The chain is built from TRBV19 and TRBJ2-2; possible D gene TRBD2, 5 bases. The CDR3 is made up of 14 amino acids. V lost 5 bases and J lost 5, with 12 bases in between. Germline CDR1 reads LNHDA; CDR2 reads SQIVND (reference sequence). The CDR3: CASSSSGRTGELFF. The CDR3 DNA follows: TGTGCCAGTAGTTCGAGCGGAAGGACCGGGGAGCTGTTTTTT.

This clone was picked up a small number of times. The CDR3 DNA follows: TGTGCCAGCAGCGAGAACCCCCAACAGCCCCAGCATTTT. Translated, it gives CASSENPQQPQHF. The V and J genes are TRBV5-4 and TRBJ1-5; D unresolved. Germline loops: CDR1 SGHNT, CDR2 YYREEE (reference sequence). The CDR3 extends over 13 amino acids. The V gene lost 4 bases and the J gene lost 7 bases, with 12 bases spanning the gap.

The gene calls are TRBV7-9 and TRBJ1-6; D unresolved. V was pared by 8 bases and J by 2 bases, with 13 bases between. CDR1 and CDR2 (germline): SEHNR, FQNEAQ (reference sequence). The CDR3 contains 15 residues. The CDR3 bases are TGTGCCAGCCCCTCGGGCCCTACCTATAATTCACCCCTCCACTTT. Encoded protein: CASPSGPTYNSPLHF.

This chain links TRBV30 with TRBJ2-3, with TRBD2 as a possible D gene (6 bases). Trimming removed 2 bases from V and 1 base from J, with 13 bases in between. The CDR3 spans 15 residues. Germline assignment: CDR1 GTSNPN and CDR2 SVGIG (reference sequence). Written as DNA, the CDR3 is TGTGCCTGGAGTACTCCGGGACTCCGCACAGATACGCAGTATTTT. Translating gives CAWSTPGLRTDTQYF.

The chain carries TRBV6-5 and TRBJ1-1; D gene uncertain. Looked up from germline, CDR1 is MNHEY and CDR2 is SVGAGI. The length of the CDR3 is 14 residues. Trimming cost V 6 bases and J 0 bases, with 11 bases left between them. The CDR3 loop is CASSSGRMNTEAFF. The CDR3 coding sequence is TGTGCCAGCAGCAGTGGGCGGATGAACACTGAAGCTTTCTTT.

The rearrangement links TRBV27 to TRBJ2-7, with TRBD2 matching over 11 bases. Germline V gene lookup returns CDR1 MNHEY and CDR2 SMNVEV (reference sequence). There are 16 residues in the CDR3. After removal of 4 bases from V and 1 base from J, the junction contained 6 bases not matched to a gene. CDR3 amino acids: CASSSPGTSGSYEQYF. The DNA of the CDR3 is TGTGCCAGCAGTTCCCCCGGGACTAGCGGTTCCTACGAGCAGTACTTC.

The V and J genes are TRBV11-2 and TRBJ2-7, with 8 bases matching TRBD2. The V gene end was trimmed by 1 base and the J gene end by 3 bases; junction bases not matched to a gene: 5. CDR3 length: 15 amino acids. Looked up from germline, CDR1 is SGHAT and CDR2 is FQNNGV. CDR3 amino acids: CASSLVRGGLYEQYF. The CDR3 DNA is TGTGCCAGCAGCTTAGTCCGGGGGGGCCTCTACGAGCAGTACTTC.

The rearrangement joins TRBV7-3 to TRBJ2-3; D is unclear. Germline V gene sequence: CDR1 SGHTA, CDR2 FQGTGA. The CDR3 runs 14 residues. V lost 0 bases and J lost 2, with 6 bases in between. CDR3 sequence reads: CASSLTRITDTQYF. CDR3 sequence (DNA): TGTGCCAGCAGCTTAACCAGGATCACAGATACGCAGTATTTT.

This chain joins TRBV28 and TRBJ2-2; 9 nucleotides agree with TRBD2. The V gene end was trimmed by 6 bases and the J gene end by 5 bases; junction bases not matched to a gene: 4. Germline values: CDR1 MDHEN, CDR2 SYDVKM. CDR3 size: 14 residues. CDR3 in DNA: TGTGCCAGCAGGACTAGCGGCGGGACCGGGGAGCTGTTTTTT. Residues: CASRTSGGTGELFF.

The chain joins TRBV5-6 to TRBJ1-2; D may be TRBD1 (5 bases). Germline CDR1 is SGHDT and CDR2 is YYEEEE. The V gene lost 3 bases and the J gene lost 0 bases, with 9 bases spanning the gap. The CDR3 is 14 residues long. The CDR3: CASSWDGPNYGYTF. For the CDR3, the DNA is TGTGCCAGCAGCTGGGACGGCCCTAACTATGGCTACACCTTC.

The gene calls are TRBV30 and TRBJ1-1; D is ambiguous. Germline V gives CDR1 GTSNPN, CDR2 SVGIG (reference sequence). The CDR3 loop spans 11 amino acids. The CDR3 reads CAGVRNTEAFF. The CDR3 DNA follows: TGTGCAGGAGTTAGGAACACTGAAGCTTTCTTT.

The V gene is TRBV7-2, the J gene TRBJ1-5; a possible D gene is TRBD1 (6 bases). V was pared by 6 bases and J by 5 bases, with 14 bases between. Germline CDR1 and CDR2: SGHTA and FQGNSA. There are 14 residues in the CDR3. The CDR3 is CASRDRDTHQPQHF. For the CDR3, the DNA is TGTGCCAGCAGGGACCGGGACACCCATCAGCCCCAGCATTTT.

The chain joins TRBV19 to TRBJ2-3; D is uncertain. This CDR3 comprises 13 residues. Trimming removed 3 bases from V and 2 bases from J, with 6 bases in between. Germline-derived CDR1 and CDR2 are LNHDA and SQIVND (reference sequence). In DNA form, the CDR3 reads TGTGCCAGTAGTATCGATGACACAGATACGCAGTATTTT. The encoded protein is CASSIDDTDTQYF.

CDR3 loop: CASSLEEGIYSYEQYF. The CDR3 bases are TGCGCCAGCAGCTTGGAAGAGGGGATCTACTCCTACGAGCAGTACTTC. V usage is TRBV5-1 and J usage is TRBJ2-7, with D possibly called TRBD1 or TRBD2 (5 bases each). V was clipped by 0 bases and J by 0 bases, with 13 bases between them. CDR3 length equals 16 residues. In germline, CDR1 is SGHRS, CDR2 YFSETQ.

A single count supports this clone. This sequence joins TRBV4-1 and TRBJ2-5, with 8 bases identical to TRBD2. Germline V gene sequence: CDR1 MGHRA, CDR2 YSYEKL. Losses at the gene ends were 0 bases for V and 5 bases for J; bases not matched to a gene: 5. The CDR3 has 15 amino acids. CDR3 sequence reads: CASSQDSRGGETQYF. CDR3 bases: TGCGCCAGCAGCCAAGATAGTCGGGGGGGCGAGACCCAGTACTTC.

The chain joins TRBV27 to TRBJ1-5, with D unclear. The CDR3 totals 12 residues. Germline V gives CDR1 MNHEY, CDR2 SMNVEV (reference sequence). V was trimmed by 5 bases and J by 3 bases, leaving 5 bases between them. The CDR3 sequence is CASSPINQPQHF. The DNA of the CDR3 is TGTGCCAGCAGTCCCATCAATCAGCCCCAGCATTTT.

The CDR3 DNA sequence: TGCGCCAGCAGCCAAGCCTATGCCGGACCGGGACAGGAATCCACAGATACGCAGTATTTT. This encodes CASSQAYAGPGQESTDTQYF. The rearrangement joins TRBV4-3 to TRBJ2-3, with 8 positions matching TRBD1. This CDR3 comprises 20 residues. CDR1 is LGHNA and CDR2 is YSLEER in the germline V gene. The J segment lost 2 bases and the V segment lost 1 base, leaving 17 bases of the junction unmatched.

This rearrangement joins TRBV5-6 to TRBJ1-6, with 9 bases matching TRBD1. V was pared by 2 bases and J by 6 bases, with 3 bases of the junction left unmatched. The CDR3 has 15 residues. CDR1 and CDR2 (germline): SGHDT, YYEEEE. CDR3 DNA: TGTGCCAGCAGCTTCTGGGACAGGGTTAATTCACCCCTCCACTTT. This translates into CASSFWDRVNSPLHF.

A few counts support this clone. The chain joins TRBV6-4 to TRBJ1-1; D not resolved. Germline V gene sequence: CDR1 MRHNA, CDR2 SNTAGT. V gave up 3 bases and J gave up 4 bases, with 9 bases separating them. The CDR3 extends over 13 amino acids. The DNA for the CDR3 is TGTGCCAGCAGTGAATTGACAACCACTGAAGCTTTCTTT. Protein sequence: CASSELTTTEAFF.

V usage is TRBV5-5 and J usage is TRBJ1-2; 10 positions agree with TRBD1. CDR1 and CDR2 (germline): SGHKS, YYEKEE (reference sequence). The CDR3 consists of 17 residues. Germline trimming cut 5 bases from V and 1 base from J; bases unmatched to any gene: 11. CDR3 DNA: TGTGCCAGCAGTCGCCGAACCGGGACAGGGGATAACTATGGCTACACCTTC. Its protein product is CASSRRTGTGDNYGYTF.

This sequence joins TRBV6-5 and TRBJ1-1; 7 bases map to TRBD1. The V segment lost 0 bases and the J segment 0 bases; nucleotides outside the gene matches: 1. The CDR3 totals 15 residues. Germline CDR1 and CDR2: MNHEY and SVGAGI. CDR3 sequence (DNA): TGTGCCAGCAGTTACTCGGGACAGATGAACACTGAAGCTTTCTTT. Its translation is CASSYSGQMNTEAFF.

The genes are TRBV5-6 and TRBJ1-2; no reliable D call. Germline assignment: CDR1 SGHDT and CDR2 YYEEEE. Trimming took 1 base from V and 3 from J, leaving 13 bases between them. The CDR3 totals 15 residues. Here the CDR3 reads CASSLWARNHYGYTF. The CDR3 coding sequence is TGTGCCAGCAGCTTGTGGGCCCGGAACCACTATGGCTACACCTTC.

The chain links TRBV7-9 to TRBJ2-7; TRBD1 might be the D (7 bases). The germline V gene has CDR1 SEHNR and CDR2 FQNEAQ (reference sequence). With 5 bases removed from V and 4 bases from J, the gap between germline ends came to 12 bases. The CDR3 spans 13 residues. CDR3 residues: CASSAGTVYEQYF. The CDR3 DNA reads TGTGCCAGCAGCGCGGGGACAGTTTACGAGCAGTACTTC.

The V and J genes are TRBV6-5 and TRBJ1-6, with no clear D. V lost 2 bases to trimming and J lost 0 bases, with 5 bases between them. The germline CDR1 and CDR2 sequences are MNHEY and SVGAGI. The CDR3 is made up of 15 amino acids. CDR3 sequence: CASSYTGSYNSPLHF. DNA of the CDR3: TGTGCCAGCAGTTACACGGGCTCCTATAATTCACCCCTCCACTTT.

The DNA for the CDR3 is TGCGCCAGCAGCTTGGCCGGGCCGGAGACCCAGTACTTC. It is translated as CASSLAGPETQYF. The chain is built from TRBV5-1 and TRBJ2-5; D gene unclear. The CDR3 contains 13 residues. CDR1 is SGHRS, CDR2 YFSETQ, per germline. Trimming took 0 bases from V and 5 from J, leaving 8 bases between them.